The next 2 T cell receptor beta chains were all read from a single sample in a study of T cell repertoires in cytomegalovirus infection. The antigens for these receptors are not known. TCRdb used MiXCR to reprocess the reads, holding one entry per CDR3 protein. The data hold fewer than 950,000 distinct CDR3 sequences, with about 31% observed a single time. The sample consisted of cultured CD8+ T cells from PBMCs, taken from culture after CMV antigen stimulation. The receptors stem from a human donor in good health (CMV status not recorded). Some clones in this sample may be carry-over from other donors' samples.

V is TRBV2 and J is TRBJ2-3; 11 bases align to TRBD2. Trimming cost V 11 bases and J 5 bases; bases outside gene matches: 6. Per the germline V gene, CDR1 is SNHLY and CDR2 is FYNNEI. There are 13 residues in the CDR3. The CDR3 here is CAVSGGGEDTQYF. In DNA, the CDR3 is TGTGCCGTTAGCGGGGGGGGTGAAGATACGCAGTATTTT.

This clonotype was seen a few times. Here the CDR3 DNA reads TGTGCCAGCAGCCCGTTAGGCAATGGCTACACCTTC. It yields the protein CASSPLGNGYTF. V is TRBV7-8 and J is TRBJ1-2; D gene ambiguous. CDR1 and CDR2 (germline): SGHVS, FQNEAQ. The CDR3 covers 12 residues. V lost 5 bases, J lost 6 bases, and 10 bases lay in between.